This section outlines one T cell receptor beta chain sequence together with its context. In the original analysis: Reference gene primer amplification gave nucleated cell count estimates. TCRdb's table, derived via immunoSEQ multiplex PCR, lists solely in-frame clones and lacks some. V and J calls and clone size are as listed in that table; D and trimming were resolved from the DNA. The sample lists around 260,000 clones; around four fifths were seen once. These data belong to a study of blood T cell repertoires in COVID-19. In the study overall: Both acute and convalescent COVID-19 samples were obtained from the United States, Italy and Spain. From T cells, B-cell-depleted T cells, or PBMCs came the material, which was cDNA or gDNA.

This CDR3 comprises 15 residues. V was pared by 5 bases and J by 4 bases, with 8 bases of the junction left unmatched. Germline V gives CDR1 LNHDA, CDR2 SQIVND (reference sequence). Living in 24 US areas, the participants were between about 18 and 90 years of age. The chain couples TRBV19 to TRBJ1-1, with 9 nucleotides matching TRBD1. The sequence was obtained from a man between 25 and 39 years old with acute COVID-19. The material sequenced was PBMCs or T cells enriched from blood (not recorded which). The CDR3 region is CASSQQGAFVTEAFF. CDR3 DNA sequence: TGTGCCAGTAGTCAACAGGGGGCTTTTGTCACTGAAGCTTTCTTT.